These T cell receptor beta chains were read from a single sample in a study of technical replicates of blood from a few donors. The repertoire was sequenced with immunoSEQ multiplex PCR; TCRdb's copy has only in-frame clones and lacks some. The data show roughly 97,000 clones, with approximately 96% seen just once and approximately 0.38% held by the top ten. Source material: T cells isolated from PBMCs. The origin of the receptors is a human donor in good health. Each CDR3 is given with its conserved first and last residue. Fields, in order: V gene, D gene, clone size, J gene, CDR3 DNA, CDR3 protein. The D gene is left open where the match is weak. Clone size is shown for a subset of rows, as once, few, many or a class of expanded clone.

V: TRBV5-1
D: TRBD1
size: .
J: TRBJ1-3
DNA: TGCGCCAGCAGCCAGGGGGATACAATCGGAAACACCATATATTTT
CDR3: CASSQGDTIGNTIYF

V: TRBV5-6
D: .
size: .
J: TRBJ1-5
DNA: TGTGCCAGCAGCTTAGGCGGGGAATGGACTCAGCCCCAGCATTTT
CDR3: CASSLGGEWTQPQHF

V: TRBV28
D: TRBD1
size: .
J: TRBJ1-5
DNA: TGTGCCAGCAGCCCTGGGACAGAAAATCAGCCCCAGCATTTT
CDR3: CASSPGTENQPQHF

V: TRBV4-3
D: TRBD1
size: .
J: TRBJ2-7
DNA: TGCGCCAGCAGCCAATACTTACAGGGGCTGGTCTACGAGCAGTACTTC
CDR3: CASSQYLQGLVYEQYF

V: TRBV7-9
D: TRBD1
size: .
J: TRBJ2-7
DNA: TGTGCCAGCAGCCCTCGACAGGGACAGATTTACGAGCAGTACTTC
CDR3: CASSPRQGQIYEQYF

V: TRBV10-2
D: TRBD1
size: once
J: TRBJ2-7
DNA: TGCGCCACCTCGACAGGGTTGCCCCACTACGAGCAGTACTTC
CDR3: CATSTGLPHYEQYF

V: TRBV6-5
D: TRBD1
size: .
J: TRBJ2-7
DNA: TGTGCCAGCAGTTACTCTCTTCCGGGACAGCCTCGGGAGCAGTACTTC
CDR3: CASSYSLPGQPREQYF

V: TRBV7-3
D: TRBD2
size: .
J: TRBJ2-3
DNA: TGTGCCAGCAGCTTCGGCATAGCGGGAGGAGGCACAGATACGCAGTATTTT
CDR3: CASSFGIAGGGTDTQYF

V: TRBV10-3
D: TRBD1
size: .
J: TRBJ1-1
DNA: TGTGCCATCAGTGAGACCGGGACAGGGGAAAGTGTAGCTTTCTTT
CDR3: CAISETGTGESVAFF

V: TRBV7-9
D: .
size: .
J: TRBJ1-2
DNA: TGTGCCAGCAGCTTATATGAGAAGAACTATGGCTACACCTTC
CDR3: CASSLYEKNYGYTF

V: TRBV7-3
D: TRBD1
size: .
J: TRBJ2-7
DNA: TGTGCCAGCAGCACGCAAGGGACAGGGGCCGAGCAGTACTTC
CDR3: CASSTQGTGAEQYF

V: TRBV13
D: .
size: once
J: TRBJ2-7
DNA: TGTGCCAGCAGCGAGGCTGGGTTATGGCGCGAGCAGTACTTC
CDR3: CASSEAGLWREQYF

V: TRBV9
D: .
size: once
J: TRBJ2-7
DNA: TGTGCCAGCAGCGTAGCGATTGGCAGCTCCTACGAGCAGTACTTC
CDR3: CASSVAIGSSYEQYF

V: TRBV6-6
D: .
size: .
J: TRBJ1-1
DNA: TGTGCCAGCAGTTACTCGGGGGGGGCGAATGAAGCTTTCTTT
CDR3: CASSYSGGANEAFF

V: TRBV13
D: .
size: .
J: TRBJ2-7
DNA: TGTGCCAGCAGCCTCCAGTACGAGCAGTACTTC
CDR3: CASSLQYEQYF

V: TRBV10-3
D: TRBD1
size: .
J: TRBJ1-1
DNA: TGTGCCATCAGGGAAGACAGGGCTCGGGGGGCTTTCTTT
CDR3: CAIREDRARGAFF

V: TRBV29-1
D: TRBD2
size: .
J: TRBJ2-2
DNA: TGCAGCGCGGGCGGGGGAAACACCGGGGAGCTGTTTTTT
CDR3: CSAGGGNTGELFF

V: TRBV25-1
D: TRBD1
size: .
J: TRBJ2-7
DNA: TGTGCCAGCAGTGAATTTTTTGGACAGGGAAGCTACGAGCAGTACTTC
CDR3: CASSEFFGQGSYEQYF

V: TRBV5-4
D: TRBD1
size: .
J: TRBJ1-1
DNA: TGTGCCAGCAGCTTGGAGGGGGCGAGGAACACTGAAGCTTTCTTT
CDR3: CASSLEGARNTEAFF

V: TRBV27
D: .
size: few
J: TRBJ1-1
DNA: TGTGCCAGCAGTTTAGCCGTCGGCACTGAAGCTTTCTTT
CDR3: CASSLAVGTEAFF

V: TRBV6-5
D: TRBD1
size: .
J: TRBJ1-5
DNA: TGTGCCAGCAGGCGACAGGGAAGCAATCAGCCCCAGCATTTT
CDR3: CASRRQGSNQPQHF

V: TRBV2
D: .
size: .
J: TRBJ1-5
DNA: TGTGCCAGCACTGACTCGGTGTATAGCAATCAGCCCCAGCATTTT
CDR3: CASTDSVYSNQPQHF

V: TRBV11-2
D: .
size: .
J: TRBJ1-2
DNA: TGTGCCAGCAGCTTAGTGATACACAGCTATGGCTACACCTTC
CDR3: CASSLVIHSYGYTF

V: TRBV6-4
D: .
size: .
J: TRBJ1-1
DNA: TGTGCCAGCAGTGTAGAAGAAGGGGTTGAAGCTTTCTTT
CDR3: CASSVEEGVEAFF

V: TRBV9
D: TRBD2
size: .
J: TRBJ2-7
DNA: TGTGCCAGCAGCGTAACTAGCGGGGGCCCCTCCGAGCAGTACTTC
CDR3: CASSVTSGGPSEQYF

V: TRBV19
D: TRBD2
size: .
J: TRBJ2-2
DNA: TGTGCCAGTAGACTAGCGTATTCAAACACCGGGGAGCTGTTTTTT
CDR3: CASRLAYSNTGELFF

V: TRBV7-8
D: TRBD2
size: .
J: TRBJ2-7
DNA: TGTGCCAGCAGCAATCCAAAGGAAGCGGGAGGGCCAGTCGACGAGCAGTACTTC
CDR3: CASSNPKEAGGPVDEQYF

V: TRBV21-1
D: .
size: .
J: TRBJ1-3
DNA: TGTGCCAGCAGCGCACAACAGGTTAGCTCTGGAAACACCATATATTTT
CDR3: CASSAQQVSSGNTIYF

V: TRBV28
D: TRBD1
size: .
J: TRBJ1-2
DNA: TGTGCCAGCAGCCTAAGATCGGACAGGGGGCTCGGCTACACCTTC
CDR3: CASSLRSDRGLGYTF

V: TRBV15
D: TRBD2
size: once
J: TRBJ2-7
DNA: TGTGCCACCAGCAGGGGGGGGGAGCAGTACTTC
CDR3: CATSRGGEQYF

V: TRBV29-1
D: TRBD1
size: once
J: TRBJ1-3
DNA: TGCAGCGTTGAATTGGGACAGGGAGCGGACACCATATATTTT
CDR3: CSVELGQGADTIYF

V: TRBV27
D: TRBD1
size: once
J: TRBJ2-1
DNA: TGTGCCAGCAGTTTAACCGGGACAGGGGCCTACAATGAGCAGTTCTTC
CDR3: CASSLTGTGAYNEQFF

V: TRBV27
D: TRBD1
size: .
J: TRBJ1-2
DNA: TGTGCCAGCAGTCCCACAGGGGGCTTTACTATGGTTGGCTACACCTTC
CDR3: CASSPTGGFTMVGYTF

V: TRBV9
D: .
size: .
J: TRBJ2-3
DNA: TGTGCCAGCAGCGTAGCTAGGCAGGATACGCAGTATTTT
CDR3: CASSVARQDTQYF

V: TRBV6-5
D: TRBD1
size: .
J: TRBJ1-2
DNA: TGTGCCAGCAGTTCTACAGGGGGCCTAAACTATGGCTACACCTTC
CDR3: CASSSTGGLNYGYTF

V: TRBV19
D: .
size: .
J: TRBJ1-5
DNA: TGTGCCAGTACGAGGGGCGGGGATGGAGGTCAGCCCCAGCATTTT
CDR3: CASTRGGDGGQPQHF

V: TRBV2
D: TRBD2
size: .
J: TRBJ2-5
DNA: TGTGCCAGCAACTTAGGACGGGAGGTGGAGACCCAGTACTTC
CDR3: CASNLGREVETQYF